The entry that follows covers one TCR beta chain sequence. This sample was taken from a study of blood T cells in healthy people across ages. J was trimmed by 4 bases and V by 7 bases; bases with no gene match: 10. This CDR3 is built from 15 residues. Germline values: CDR1 MNHEY, CDR2 SVGEGT. The use of a sample-barcoded 5' primer and a J-beta primer mix characterized a second PCR of roughly 6 to 11 cycles. From the 5' RACE reads, TCRdb called clonotypes with MiXCR, one entry per CDR3 protein. Of hundreds of thousands of distinct CDR3 sequences in the sample, around 38% were seen once. This chain joins TRBV6-2 or TRBV6-3 and TRBJ1-2, with TRBD1 matching 9 bases. This clonotype was obtained from an older man in good health. Sequenced input: blood. CDR3 amino acids: CASTGQGTIPYGYTF. The DNA of the CDR3 is TGTGCCAGCACCGGACAGGGGACAATCCCCTATGGCTACACCTTC.